This record concerns one T cell receptor (beta chain) sequence. No antigen is known for it. PCR used 60 Vbeta primers and 13 Jbeta primers. The data were produced by immunoSEQ multiplex PCR, yet TCRdb's version contains in-frame clones alone and is incomplete. This table holds roughly 290,000 clones, 80% found once. The CDR3 is 14 amino acids. Deletions cut 0 bases from V and 2 bases from J, with 7 bases between. The germline V gene encodes CDR1 MNHEY and CDR2 SVGAGI. The source of the sample is a study of cytomegalovirus exposure and HLA in healthy donors. Background on the study: Of the donors genotyped, about 410 in all, 65% to 90% fell in the Caucasian-associated ancestry cluster. Notes on the study in general: TCR sequences were mostly rare, though some public TCRs occurred in many donors.

The source of this sequence is a girl between 2 and 10 years old in good health and CMV-seronegative. The sample consisted of PBMCs. The chain carries TRBV6-5 and TRBJ2-5, with D tentatively TRBD1 (6 bases). The CDR3 bases are TGTGCCAGCAGTTACTCTAGGGGGCAAGAGACCCAGTACTTC. Translation gives CASSYSRGQETQYF.